What follows are 17 T cell receptor beta chains derived from one specimen sequenced in a study of cytomegalovirus exposure and HLA in healthy donors. In the PCR, 60 Vbeta and 13 Jbeta primers were used. Clones were sequenced by immunoSEQ multiplex PCR, and TCRdb holds only the in-frame ones, with some missing. Of some 150,000 clones listed, 65% to 90% are singletons. The sequenced sample consisted of PBMCs. The receptors stem from a woman aged 45-60 years in good health and CMV-seropositive.

This clone was seen only a few times. V is TRBV6-5 and J is TRBJ2-7; 10 nucleotides line up with TRBD1. The CDR3 runs 15 residues. Looked up from germline, CDR1 is MNHEY and CDR2 is SVGAGI. With 7 bases clipped from V and 5 bases from J, the junction kept 11 bases outside the gene matches. Written as DNA, the CDR3 is TGTGCCAGCATCAAACGCCCGGGACAGGGGAACGAGCAGTACTTC. It translates to CASIKRPGQGNEQYF.

The V call is TRBV7-9, the J call TRBJ1-3; 7 bases line up with TRBD1. The V gene's germline CDR1 is SEHNR and CDR2 FQNEAQ (reference sequence). The ends lost 7 bases at V and 2 bases at J; junction bases unmatched: 5. The CDR3 is 14 amino acids. The CDR3, as DNA: TGTGCCAGCACCCCGACAGGGACTGGAAACACCATATATTTT. It yields the protein CASTPTGTGNTIYF.

V usage is TRBV15 and J usage is TRBJ2-3; possible D gene TRBD2, 6 bases. The ends were cut back, 0 bases at V and 6 bases at J, with 10 bases in the middle. The CDR3 totals 14 residues. Germline values: CDR1 LNHNV, CDR2 YYDKDF (reference sequence). CDR3 protein: CATSRDPGVDTQYF. The CDR3, as DNA: TGTGCCACCAGCAGAGACCCGGGAGTCGATACGCAGTATTTT.

CDR3 sequence (DNA): TGTGCCAGCAGTGAACGTGACAGGGGCTACAATGAGCAGTTCTTC. This codes for CASSERDRGYNEQFF. The J gene is TRBJ2-1, the V gene TRBV2, with TRBD1 identical over 8 bases. Germline CDR1 SNHLY, CDR2 FYNNEI. The length of the CDR3 is 15 residues. Trimming at V came to 2 bases and at J to 3 bases, leaving 3 bases not matched to a gene.

CDR3 nucleotide sequence: TGTGCCAGCAGCGTGGGGACTCGTAACACTGAAGCTTTCTTT. This translates into CASSVGTRNTEAFF. V and J are TRBV9 and TRBJ1-1, with a tentative D call TRBD1 (5 bases). Germline CDR1 SGDLS, CDR2 YYNGEE. The CDR3 runs 14 residues. Trimming cost V 2 bases and J 2 bases, with 10 bases left between them.

J is TRBJ2-1 and V is TRBV15; perhaps TRBD1 as D (7 bases). This CDR3 spans 13 amino acids. Germline CDR1 and CDR2: LNHNV and YYDKDF (reference sequence). Trimming cost V 5 bases and J 8 bases, with 13 bases left between them. CDR3 sequence reads: CATSVPGGHEQFF. CDR3 in DNA: TGTGCCACCAGCGTGCCAGGGGGGCATGAGCAGTTCTTC.

The rearrangement uses TRBV10-3 and TRBJ2-3; 9 nucleotides agree with TRBD1. Germline values: CDR1 ENHRY, CDR2 SYGVKD. The CDR3 has 17 amino acids. V was clipped by 2 bases and J by 2 bases; unmatched bases: 8. The CDR3 region has the DNA TGTGCCATCAGTGAGGCCCGGGGACAGGGAACCACAGATACGCAGTATTTT. Translated: CAISEARGQGTTDTQYF.

A word on this clone: An end of the junction differs from the germline gene, which may be a read error. The rearrangement links TRBV30 to TRBJ2-3; 9 positions agree with TRBD1. The length of the CDR3 is 15 residues. Germline V gene lookup returns CDR1 GTSNPN and CDR2 SVGIG (reference sequence). CDR3 residues: CAWETVTGGTDTQYF. The CDR3 region has the DNA TGTGCCTGGGAAACTGTTACAGGGGGCACGGATACGCAGTATTTT.

The gene calls are TRBV6-4 and TRBJ2-1; 7 nucleotides line up with TRBD2. The CDR3 has 14 amino acids. The trim removed 2 bases at V and 7 bases at J, leaving 5 bases unmatched. Per germline, CDR1 MRHNA and CDR2 SNTAGT. The CDR3 protein is CASSDRGGGNEQFF. Here the CDR3 DNA reads TGTGCCAGCAGTGACCGCGGGGGAGGGAATGAGCAGTTCTTC.

The rearrangement joins TRBV9 to TRBJ2-1; D might be TRBD1 (7 bases). Trimming left V 2 bases short and J 9 bases short, with 24 bases between. Germline V gene sequence: CDR1 SGDLS, CDR2 YYNGEE. This CDR3 is 17 amino acids long. CDR3 bases: TGTGCCAGCAGCGTGGCGGGACAGCTAATACAAACGAGTGAGCAGTTCTTC. The encoded protein is CASSVAGQLIQTSEQFF.

This rearrangement joins TRBV4-1 to TRBJ1-1; TRBD1 might be the D (5 bases). With 4 bases removed from V and 0 bases from J, the gap between germline ends came to 12 bases. Germline V gene lookup returns CDR1 MGHRA and CDR2 YSYEKL. The CDR3 extends over 15 amino acids. The CDR3: CASSPREGLNTEAFF. The CDR3 DNA follows: TGCGCCAGCAGCCCCAGGGAAGGGCTGAACACTGAAGCTTTCTTT.

The chain carries TRBV19 and TRBJ2-3, with 9 bases fitting TRBD1. The ends lost 6 bases at V and 2 bases at J; junction bases unmatched: 3. This CDR3 comprises 14 residues. Germline assignment: CDR1 LNHDA and CDR2 SQIVND (reference sequence). The chain's CDR3 is CASSRDRATDTQYF. CDR3 in DNA: TGTGCCAGTAGCCGGGACAGGGCCACAGATACGCAGTATTTT.

This chain links TRBV4-3 with TRBJ2-1; TRBD2 matches at 9 bases. In germline, CDR1 is LGHNA, CDR2 YSLEER. CDR3 size: 18 residues. Trimming at V came to 0 bases and at J to 9 bases, leaving 15 bases not matched to a gene. CDR3 sequence: CASSQDGAGGPFSREQFF. The CDR3 region has the DNA TGCGCCAGCAGCCAAGATGGGGCGGGGGGGCCGTTCTCGCGTGAGCAGTTCTTC.

This clone was counted a single time. V is TRBV28 and J is TRBJ2-7; 8 nucleotides match TRBD1. The CDR3 loop spans 15 amino acids. V lost 4 bases to trimming and J lost 0 bases; unmatched junction nucleotides: 5. Germline V gene lookup returns CDR1 MDHEN and CDR2 SYDVKM. CDR3 region: CASSWSGTGSYEQYF. CDR3 nucleotide sequence: TGTGCCAGCAGTTGGTCCGGGACAGGCTCCTACGAGCAGTACTTC.

This clone was counted a single time. This rearrangement joins TRBV30 to TRBJ2-7, with D possibly being TRBD1 (5 bases). The CDR3 sequence is 12 residues long. V gave up 1 base and J gave up 3 bases, with 7 bases separating them. Germline lookup yields CDR1 GTSNPN and CDR2 SVGIG (reference sequence). The CDR3: CAWSDDSYEQYF. DNA for the CDR3: TGTGCCTGGAGTGATGACAGCTACGAGCAGTACTTC.

V gene TRBV6-6 combines with J gene TRBJ2-5; the D gene is possibly TRBD2 (6 bases). Germline CDR1 reads MNHNY; CDR2 reads SVGAGI (reference sequence). The V end was cut by 8 bases, the J end by 4 bases, with 11 bases between. The length of the CDR3 is 12 residues. The CDR3 coding sequence is TGTGCCAGCCGTAGGGAGGTAGAGACCCAGTACTTC. Translated: CASRREVETQYF.

This chain's CDR3 is CASSSGQVKDEQFF. The CDR3 DNA follows: TGTGCCAGTAGTTCTGGACAGGTTAAGGATGAGCAGTTCTTC. This sequence joins TRBV19 and TRBJ2-1; TRBD1 agrees at 7 bases. This CDR3 has 14 amino acids. J gave up 8 bases and V 5 bases, and 9 bases lay outside the gene matches. Germline V gene data show CDR1 as LNHDA and CDR2 as SQIVND (reference sequence).